The 20 T cell receptor beta chains listed next were all sequenced from one sample in a study of Ad26.COV2.S vaccination and SARS-CoV-2 variants. TCRdb keeps only in-frame clones here, not all; method: immunoSEQ multiplex PCR. The table includes 400,000 to 450,000 clones, about 90% detected once. Treatment reported: about 20 received Ad26.COV2.S at low or high dose, single or two shots; about 5 received placebo; per-sample allocation not given. It was on day 63 after the first vaccine or placebo injection that samples were taken. The source was peripheral blood, collected in a trial of Ad26.COV2.S vaccine versus placebo. Receptor source: a person aged 18 to 65 who received the Ad26.COV2.S COVID-19 vaccine or a placebo.

V usage is TRBV28 and J usage is TRBJ2-7; 10 bases agree with TRBD2. The CDR3 sequence is 14 residues long. In germline, CDR1 is MDHEN, CDR2 SYDVKM. Unmatched junction bases numbered 5, after V lost 8 bases and J lost 1 base. CDR3 sequence: CASQTSGSSYEQYF. CDR3 sequence (DNA): TGTGCCAGCCAGACTAGCGGGTCTTCCTACGAGCAGTACTTC. The variable domain in full, with the rest retrieved from reference TRBV28 and TRBJ2-7, is DVKVTQSSRYLVKRTGEKVFLECVQDMDHENMFWYRQDPGLGLRLIYFSYDVKMKEKGDIPEGYSVSREKKERFSLILESASTNQTSMYLCASQTSGSSYEQYFGPGTRLTVT.

The chain uses TRBV5-4 and TRBJ2-7, with D perhaps given as TRBD1 or TRBD2 (6 bases each). The CDR3 is 13 residues long. V lost 4 bases, J lost 6 bases, and 14 bases lay in between. Germline CDR1 and CDR2: SGHNT and YYREEE (reference sequence). The CDR3 reads CASSLGGFGEQYF. CDR3 in DNA: TGTGCCAGCAGCCTGGGGGGCTTTGGCGAGCAGTACTTC. The full variable domain, completed using reference TRBV5-4 and TRBJ2-7, is ETGVTQSPTHLIKTRGQQVTLRCSSQSGHNTVSWYQQALGQGPQFIFQYYREEENGRGNFPPRFSGLQFPNYSSELNVNALELDDSALYLCASSLGGFGEQYFGPGTRLTVT.

The rearrangement links TRBV5-1 to TRBJ2-3, with 10 bases that match TRBD2. The CDR3 is 18 amino acids. Per germline, CDR1 SGHRS and CDR2 YFSETQ. The V segment lost 4 bases and the J segment 2 bases; nucleotides outside the gene matches: 13. Here the CDR3 reads CASSTLGLAANPTDTQYF. Written as DNA, the CDR3 is TGCGCCAGCAGCACCCTTGGACTAGCGGCAAACCCCACAGATACGCAGTATTTT.

DNA for the CDR3: TGTGCCAGCAGTTTGAGGCCTAGAACAGCACCCTATAGCAATCAGCCCCAGCATTTT. Protein sequence: CASSLRPRTAPYSNQPQHF. V gene TRBV27 combines with J gene TRBJ1-5; D unclear. V dropped 3 bases and J dropped 0 bases, with 21 bases sitting between them. Germline CDR1 reads MNHEY; CDR2 reads SMNVEV (reference sequence). This CDR3 is 19 amino acids long.

This sequence joins TRBV2 and TRBJ1-1; weak D call: TRBD1 (5 bases). V gave up 0 bases and J gave up 3 bases, with 17 bases separating them. The CDR3 spans 17 residues. Germline CDR1 is SNHLY and CDR2 is FYNNEI. DNA for the CDR3: TGTGCCAGCAGTGAAGCTTCGGCAGGGAGGAAGGACACTGAAGCTTTCTTT. This sequence encodes CASSEASAGRKDTEAFF.

The rearrangement uses TRBV27 and TRBJ2-7; maybe TRBD2 (6 bases). V gave up 0 bases and J gave up 7 bases, with 16 bases separating them. CDR1 and CDR2 (germline): MNHEY, SMNVEV (reference sequence). The CDR3 consists of 15 residues. The CDR3 DNA is TGTGCCAGCAGTTTATCACGCGGGATGAATGGGGAGCAGTACTTC. Encoded protein: CASSLSRGMNGEQYF.

V is TRBV12-3 or TRBV12-4 and J is TRBJ1-2; perhaps TRBD1 as D (5 bases). With 3 bases removed from V and 8 bases from J, the gap between germline ends came to 13 bases. This CDR3 region has 13 residues. The CDR3: CASSFDGARGYTF. In DNA form, the CDR3 reads TGTGCCAGCAGTTTCGACGGGGCGCGAGGCTACACCTTC.

Regarding this clone: Other DNA sequences in this sample translate to the same CDR3. The rearrangement links TRBV6-6 to TRBJ2-7; 8 nucleotides match TRBD2. Germline lookup yields CDR1 MNHNY and CDR2 SVGAGI (reference sequence). J gave up 4 bases and V 2 bases, and 4 bases lay outside the gene matches. The CDR3 is 14 amino acids. This chain's CDR3 is CASSYGGRRYEQYF. The CDR3 region has the DNA TGTGCCAGCAGTTACGGCGGGAGGCGGTACGAGCAGTACTTC.

The gene calls are TRBV29-1 and TRBJ2-2, with 13 bases lining up with TRBD2. V lost 3 bases to trimming and J lost 8 bases; unmatched junction nucleotides: 0. In germline, CDR1 is SQVTM, CDR2 ANQGSEA. The CDR3 is made up of 13 amino acids. CDR3 in DNA: TGCAGCGTTGAGGGACTAGCGGGAGGGGAGCTGTTTTTT. It encodes CSVEGLAGGELFF.

The rearrangement uses TRBV18 and TRBJ2-7, with 11 bases fitting TRBD1. The CDR3 has 15 amino acids. V lost 6 bases and J lost 4; bases outside the gene matches: 8. Germline V gene sequence: CDR1 KGHSH, CDR2 LQKENI. CDR3 amino acids: CASSDGQGAQYEQYF. The CDR3 DNA sequence: TGTGCCAGCTCTGACGGACAGGGGGCCCAATACGAGCAGTACTTC.

The chain carries TRBV11-2 and TRBJ2-2; no firm D call. The CDR3 spans 15 residues. Germline-derived CDR1 and CDR2 are SGHAT and FQNNGV. The V end was cut by 7 bases, the J end by 7 bases, with 19 bases between. CDR3 sequence: CASTELIGLSGELFF. The DNA of the CDR3 is TGTGCCAGCACCGAACTGATTGGGCTTAGCGGGGAGCTGTTTTTT.

The chain is built from TRBV7-3 and TRBJ2-1; 9 bases are a match to TRBD2. CDR1 is SGHTA, CDR2 FQGTGA, per germline. The ends lost 0 bases at V and 6 bases at J; junction bases unmatched: 3. This CDR3 region has 15 residues. The CDR3 reads CASSLTGLASNEQFF. For the CDR3, the DNA is TGTGCCAGCAGCTTAACGGGACTAGCAAGCAATGAGCAGTTCTTC.

This chain uses TRBV18 with TRBJ2-1, with TRBD2 identical over 12 bases. There are 17 residues in the CDR3. The germline gives CDR1 KGHSH, CDR2 LQKENI. V was pared by 5 bases and J by 10 bases, with 15 bases of the junction left unmatched. CDR3 DNA: TGTGCCAGCTCAGGCGGACTAGCGGGAAGAACCTCAGGGGAGCAGTTCTTC. Residues: CASSGGLAGRTSGEQFF.

This clone was counted once. The chain links TRBV11-2 to TRBJ2-7; tentative D call: TRBD1 (5 bases). The V gene lost 2 bases and the J gene lost 0 bases, with 14 bases spanning the gap. Germline assignment: CDR1 SGHAT and CDR2 FQNNGV. The CDR3 runs 16 residues. The CDR3 is CASSLRVQGPSYEQYF. The CDR3 region has the DNA TGTGCCAGCAGCTTAAGGGTGCAGGGCCCCTCCTACGAGCAGTACTTC.

The V and J genes are TRBV5-4 and TRBJ2-2; TRBD1 matches at 7 bases. CDR1 is SGHNT and CDR2 is YYREEE in the germline V gene (reference sequence). The CDR3 has 16 residues. V trimming: 3 bases; J trimming: 4 bases; junction bases outside the gene matches: 9. The CDR3 reads CASSSYVTGATGELFF. The CDR3 DNA reads TGTGCCAGCAGCTCCTACGTAACAGGGGCCACCGGGGAGCTGTTTTTT.

The rearrangement links TRBV2 to TRBJ2-2; the D gene could be TRBD1 or TRBD2 (5 bases each). Trimming shortened V by 8 bases and J by 0 bases, and 16 bases separated the two germline ends. Germline V lookup: CDR1 SNHLY, CDR2 FYNNEI. The CDR3 consists of 16 residues. CDR3 protein: CASGGSRAANTGELFF. CDR3 bases: TGTGCCAGCGGGGGTAGCAGGGCCGCGAACACCGGGGAGCTGTTTTTT. The whole variable domain, remainder taken from reference TRBV2 and TRBJ2-2, is EPEVTQTPSHQVTQMGQEVILRCVPISNHLYFYWYRQILGQKVEFLVSFYNNEISEKSEIFDDQFSVERPDGSNFTLKIRSTKLEDSAMYFCASGGSRAANTGELFFGEGSRLTVL.

The V and J genes are TRBV24-1 and TRBJ2-3, with 8 positions matching TRBD2. V dropped 4 bases and J dropped 4; count of bases not matched to a gene: 9. This CDR3 comprises 16 residues. From germline, CDR1 is KGHDR and CDR2 SFDVKD. The CDR3 protein is CATSDRSGSRADTQYF. CDR3 nucleotide sequence: TGTGCCACCAGTGACCGAAGCGGGAGTAGGGCAGATACGCAGTATTTT.

This clone was detected once. The CDR3 DNA follows: TGTGCCAGCAGTCCCGAGACTACCGCCTGGCCTAATGAGCAGTTCTTC. Translated: CASSPETTAWPNEQFF. The chain has TRBV28 and TRBJ2-1, with TRBD2 as a possible D gene (5 bases). This CDR3 contains 16 residues. V shed 5 bases and J shed 7 bases, with 21 bases lying between them. Germline V gene data show CDR1 as MDHEN and CDR2 as SYDVKM.

This chain links TRBV6-2 or TRBV6-3 with TRBJ2-3, with 9 bases that match TRBD2. This CDR3 region has 18 residues. Germline-derived CDR1 and CDR2 are MNHEY and SVGEGT. J lost 2 bases, V lost 2 bases, and 11 bases had no gene match. CDR3 in amino acids: CASSYGVWLAGSTDTQYF. CDR3 sequence (DNA): TGTGCCAGCAGTTACGGGGTCTGGCTAGCGGGATCCACAGATACGCAGTATTTT.

The chain couples TRBV27 to TRBJ2-5, with a possible D match to TRBD2 (6 bases). CDR1 is MNHEY and CDR2 is SMNVEV in the germline V gene (reference sequence). Trimming left V 2 bases short and J 5 bases short, with 18 bases between. CDR3 length: 16 residues. CDR3 sequence reads: CASSLTGLATRETQYF. CDR3 nucleotide sequence: TGTGCCAGCAGTTTAACTGGGCTAGCGACACGGGAGACCCAGTACTTC.